The T cell receptor beta chain described here comes from a study of T cells after yellow fever vaccination (dated 2019 in TCRdb). Broadly, across the study: The SMART-Seq v4 Ultra Low Input RNA kit was used to prepare libraries from fractions with low cell numbers. Two healthy male donors, one aged 18 to 30 and one aged 30 to 40 years, made up the cohort. To track T-cell clones before and after primary and booster YFV17D yellow fever vaccination, bulk TCR alpha and beta repertoires were sequenced longitudinally. Bulk PBMC replicates and cell subsets were isolated from blood drawn at multiple timepoints before and after both primary and secondary immunization.

TCRdb names Illumina NovaSeq 6000 as the instrument used. Synthesis of TCR cDNA relied on 5'RACE template switching, a step that introduced a universal primer site along with unique molecular identifiers. Priming for cDNA synthesis came from both the TCR alpha and TCR beta constant segments. Libraries were amplified in two PCR steps, with sample barcodes and sequencing adapters added in the second step. Sequencing of libraries was performed on Illumina HiSeq 2500 (2x100 bp) or NovaSeq (2x150 bp). Per the source publication's procedure: Reads were demultiplexed and collapsed into UMI consensus sequences with MIGEC, and V(D)J alignment was performed with MiXCR. Vaccine-responding clonotypes were defined with edgeR using replicate PBMC samples, requiring FDR below 0.01 and a log2 fold change above 5 up to day 15. Each bulk clonotype received a CD4 or CD8 identity based on whether the sequenced CD4 or CD8 repertoire contained that clonotype at higher abundance. The public sequencing data were trimmed at Q25 with fastp and processed into clonotypes with MiXCR by TCRdb, which kept only in-frame beta chains. Entries are consolidated by CDR3 protein sequence, retaining the most common genes and DNA. The V and J calls and clone size are TCRdb's, not the authors'. This sample lists about 340,000 distinct CDR3 sequences; approximately 3.9% were detected once. The ten largest clones represent around 24% of the sample.

In the paper's terms, the treatment or condition label means: live attenuated yellow fever vaccine strain. At each blood-draw timepoint, two biological replicates of bulk PBMCs were obtained. PBMCs were isolated from peripheral blood using a standard Ficoll-Paque protocol. TriZol was used to extract RNA from bulk PBMCs, CD4 and CD8 fractions, and dextramer-positive and dextramer-negative fractions. About this clonotype: This clone's antigen is unknown. One base away there is no much larger clone; base qualities are not given.

Here V drops 6 bases and J drops 10 bases, and the junction holds 9 bases not matched to any gene. The germline V gene (reference sequence) gives CDR1 as LGHDT and CDR2 as YNNKEL. The CDR3 runs 13 amino acids, cysteine and phenylalanine included. The CDR3 DNA has 39 bases and is translated from base 1. The investigation overall reported the following: Because the study included only a couple of donors, the extent to which the findings can be generalized is limited. A small share of clonotypes occurred in both CD4 and CD8 compartments, likely arising from convergent recombination. After the booster, most clones that had expanded after primary vaccination were detected again (approximately 95% of CD4 and around 88% of CD8), suggesting broad maintenance of memory. Computational filtering was required because FACS-sorted repertoires could contain abundant contaminating clonotypes from the bulk population. The secondary T-cell response was found to be weaker but faster than the primary response, with a peak reached on day 5 rather than on day 15.

This sequence originates from a man aged 18-30 years who received the YFV17D yellow fever vaccine. The chain employs TRBV3-1 and TRBJ2-1, with 7 junctional bases fitting TRBD1. The specimen comprised PBMCs, sampled 5 days after the yellow fever booster vaccination. CDR3 sequence: CASSPGRGHEQFF. The nucleotide sequence reads as follows: TGTGCCAGCAGTCCCGGAAGGGGGCACGAGCAGTTCTTC.